This T cell receptor beta chain was recovered during a study of blood T cells in healthy people across ages (dated by TCRdb to the mid-2010s). With regard to the full study: In model experiments, template switching captured roughly one uniquely barcoded TCR beta cDNA molecule for every two T cells. To avoid experimental bias, donors of different ages were distributed randomly across sequencing lanes. For two donors (one aged 18 to 30 and one aged 80 or older), the study analyzed two additional independent replicas of 1 million unique cDNA reads from the same blood draw. The donors were divided into four age groups: young (average around 17 years), middle-aged (about 40), aged (about 60) and long-lived (roughly 82). To track age-related changes in TCR beta repertoire diversity, the study relied on deep sequencing normalized with unique cDNA molecular identifiers. What the work shows at the level of the full study, not this receptor alone: Estimates of total diversity based on one million sequenced T cells were considered lower bounds and underestimates. Compared with the aged group, more naive CD4+ T cells, fewer expanded clones and increased TCR diversity were shown by the long-lived group, suggesting age selection. Observed TCR beta diversity per million T cells fell roughly linearly with age, and a significant reduction was already apparent by age roughly 40. Since profiling was done on bulk unsorted PBMCs, naive and antigen-experienced compartments could not be conclusively compared. The percentage of naive T cells measured by flow cytometry correlated strongly with observed TCR beta diversity. Donor CMV infection status was unknown, potentially confounding age-related changes in expanded clonotypes.

As encoded in the germline V gene, CDR1 is SGHTA while CDR2 is FQGTGA. The CDR3 measures 18 amino acids from cysteine to phenylalanine. Only CDR3 DNA remains: 54 bases, in frame from the first base. The V and J ends are trimmed by 1 base and 0 bases, leaving 13 bases between them. Receptors were amplified or captured by 5' RACE. TCRdb shows the sequencer as Illumina HiSeq 2500. A second PCR of roughly 6 to 11 cycles was run with a J-beta primer mix and a sample-barcoded 5' primer. Each TCR beta cDNA molecule received a unique molecular identifier from a template-switch 5' adaptor carrying 12 random nucleotides. Each sample yielded at least 3 million CDR3-containing paired-end reads. The Mint cDNA synthesis kit, primed by a TRBC-specific oligonucleotide, was used to synthesize first-strand cDNA from all RNA. After uracil-DNA glycosylase treatment, a first 18-cycle PCR used universal primers M1SS and BC2_uni_R on all cDNA. From the authors' description of their analysis: For normalization, 1 million high-quality reads were randomly selected from each sample, with every read carrying a distinct molecular identifier. Instead of being binned into consensus sequences, reads that shared molecular identifiers were thrown out. MiTCR, with a Q25 quality threshold and the strictest error-elimination algorithm, was used for CDR3 identification, clonotype clustering and error correction. A nonparametric unseen species model with Euler transformation was used to estimate lower-bound total TCR beta diversity. TCRdb passed the public sequencing reads through fastp at Q25 and MiXCR, retaining productive beta sequences. Entries are consolidated by CDR3 protein sequence, retaining the most common genes and DNA. It is TCRdb's table, rather than the study itself, that gives the V and J calls and clone size. A total of hundreds of thousands of distinct CDR3 sequences appear in this sample, about 55% of them only once. 51% of the sample is held by the ten biggest clonotypes.

With respect to this clonotype: This receptor's antigen is unknown. No per-base quality is available; no much larger clone lies one base away.

The 40 or so donors, aged about 6 to 95 years, were systemically healthy Caucasian individuals from Russia. Each donor gave ten milliliters of peripheral blood, collected into EDTA-treated Vacutainer tubes. PBMCs were isolated by Ficoll-Paque density-gradient centrifugation, with at least 7 million obtained per sample. Trizol reagent was used to extract total RNA from PBMCs, with at least 5.5 micrograms per sample. Naive CD45RAhigh/CD27high T cell percentages were measured by flow cytometry on a PBMC aliquot from every donor. Sequencing was done on a sample of blood. The rearranged segments are TRBV7-3 and TRBJ2-6; TRBD2 is a possible D gene, resting on 5 matching bases. The receptor was derived from a man aged 60 to 69 in good health. The CDR3 region: CASSLIGSGSSGANVLTF. The DNA is as follows: TGTGCCAGCAGCTTAATAGGGTCGGGATCCTCTGGGGCCAACGTCCTGACTTTC.